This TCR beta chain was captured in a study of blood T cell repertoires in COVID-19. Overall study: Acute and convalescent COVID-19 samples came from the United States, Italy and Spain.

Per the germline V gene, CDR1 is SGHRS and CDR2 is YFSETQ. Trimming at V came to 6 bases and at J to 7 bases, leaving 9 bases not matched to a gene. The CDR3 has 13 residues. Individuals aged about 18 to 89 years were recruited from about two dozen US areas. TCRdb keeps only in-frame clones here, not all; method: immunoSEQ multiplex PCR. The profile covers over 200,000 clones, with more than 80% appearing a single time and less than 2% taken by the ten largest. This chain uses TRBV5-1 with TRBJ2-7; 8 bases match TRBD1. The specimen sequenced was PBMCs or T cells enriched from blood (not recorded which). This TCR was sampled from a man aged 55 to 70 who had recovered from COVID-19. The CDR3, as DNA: TGCGCCAGCACCCGGACAGGGAACTCGGAGCAGTACTTC. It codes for CASTRTGNSEQYF.